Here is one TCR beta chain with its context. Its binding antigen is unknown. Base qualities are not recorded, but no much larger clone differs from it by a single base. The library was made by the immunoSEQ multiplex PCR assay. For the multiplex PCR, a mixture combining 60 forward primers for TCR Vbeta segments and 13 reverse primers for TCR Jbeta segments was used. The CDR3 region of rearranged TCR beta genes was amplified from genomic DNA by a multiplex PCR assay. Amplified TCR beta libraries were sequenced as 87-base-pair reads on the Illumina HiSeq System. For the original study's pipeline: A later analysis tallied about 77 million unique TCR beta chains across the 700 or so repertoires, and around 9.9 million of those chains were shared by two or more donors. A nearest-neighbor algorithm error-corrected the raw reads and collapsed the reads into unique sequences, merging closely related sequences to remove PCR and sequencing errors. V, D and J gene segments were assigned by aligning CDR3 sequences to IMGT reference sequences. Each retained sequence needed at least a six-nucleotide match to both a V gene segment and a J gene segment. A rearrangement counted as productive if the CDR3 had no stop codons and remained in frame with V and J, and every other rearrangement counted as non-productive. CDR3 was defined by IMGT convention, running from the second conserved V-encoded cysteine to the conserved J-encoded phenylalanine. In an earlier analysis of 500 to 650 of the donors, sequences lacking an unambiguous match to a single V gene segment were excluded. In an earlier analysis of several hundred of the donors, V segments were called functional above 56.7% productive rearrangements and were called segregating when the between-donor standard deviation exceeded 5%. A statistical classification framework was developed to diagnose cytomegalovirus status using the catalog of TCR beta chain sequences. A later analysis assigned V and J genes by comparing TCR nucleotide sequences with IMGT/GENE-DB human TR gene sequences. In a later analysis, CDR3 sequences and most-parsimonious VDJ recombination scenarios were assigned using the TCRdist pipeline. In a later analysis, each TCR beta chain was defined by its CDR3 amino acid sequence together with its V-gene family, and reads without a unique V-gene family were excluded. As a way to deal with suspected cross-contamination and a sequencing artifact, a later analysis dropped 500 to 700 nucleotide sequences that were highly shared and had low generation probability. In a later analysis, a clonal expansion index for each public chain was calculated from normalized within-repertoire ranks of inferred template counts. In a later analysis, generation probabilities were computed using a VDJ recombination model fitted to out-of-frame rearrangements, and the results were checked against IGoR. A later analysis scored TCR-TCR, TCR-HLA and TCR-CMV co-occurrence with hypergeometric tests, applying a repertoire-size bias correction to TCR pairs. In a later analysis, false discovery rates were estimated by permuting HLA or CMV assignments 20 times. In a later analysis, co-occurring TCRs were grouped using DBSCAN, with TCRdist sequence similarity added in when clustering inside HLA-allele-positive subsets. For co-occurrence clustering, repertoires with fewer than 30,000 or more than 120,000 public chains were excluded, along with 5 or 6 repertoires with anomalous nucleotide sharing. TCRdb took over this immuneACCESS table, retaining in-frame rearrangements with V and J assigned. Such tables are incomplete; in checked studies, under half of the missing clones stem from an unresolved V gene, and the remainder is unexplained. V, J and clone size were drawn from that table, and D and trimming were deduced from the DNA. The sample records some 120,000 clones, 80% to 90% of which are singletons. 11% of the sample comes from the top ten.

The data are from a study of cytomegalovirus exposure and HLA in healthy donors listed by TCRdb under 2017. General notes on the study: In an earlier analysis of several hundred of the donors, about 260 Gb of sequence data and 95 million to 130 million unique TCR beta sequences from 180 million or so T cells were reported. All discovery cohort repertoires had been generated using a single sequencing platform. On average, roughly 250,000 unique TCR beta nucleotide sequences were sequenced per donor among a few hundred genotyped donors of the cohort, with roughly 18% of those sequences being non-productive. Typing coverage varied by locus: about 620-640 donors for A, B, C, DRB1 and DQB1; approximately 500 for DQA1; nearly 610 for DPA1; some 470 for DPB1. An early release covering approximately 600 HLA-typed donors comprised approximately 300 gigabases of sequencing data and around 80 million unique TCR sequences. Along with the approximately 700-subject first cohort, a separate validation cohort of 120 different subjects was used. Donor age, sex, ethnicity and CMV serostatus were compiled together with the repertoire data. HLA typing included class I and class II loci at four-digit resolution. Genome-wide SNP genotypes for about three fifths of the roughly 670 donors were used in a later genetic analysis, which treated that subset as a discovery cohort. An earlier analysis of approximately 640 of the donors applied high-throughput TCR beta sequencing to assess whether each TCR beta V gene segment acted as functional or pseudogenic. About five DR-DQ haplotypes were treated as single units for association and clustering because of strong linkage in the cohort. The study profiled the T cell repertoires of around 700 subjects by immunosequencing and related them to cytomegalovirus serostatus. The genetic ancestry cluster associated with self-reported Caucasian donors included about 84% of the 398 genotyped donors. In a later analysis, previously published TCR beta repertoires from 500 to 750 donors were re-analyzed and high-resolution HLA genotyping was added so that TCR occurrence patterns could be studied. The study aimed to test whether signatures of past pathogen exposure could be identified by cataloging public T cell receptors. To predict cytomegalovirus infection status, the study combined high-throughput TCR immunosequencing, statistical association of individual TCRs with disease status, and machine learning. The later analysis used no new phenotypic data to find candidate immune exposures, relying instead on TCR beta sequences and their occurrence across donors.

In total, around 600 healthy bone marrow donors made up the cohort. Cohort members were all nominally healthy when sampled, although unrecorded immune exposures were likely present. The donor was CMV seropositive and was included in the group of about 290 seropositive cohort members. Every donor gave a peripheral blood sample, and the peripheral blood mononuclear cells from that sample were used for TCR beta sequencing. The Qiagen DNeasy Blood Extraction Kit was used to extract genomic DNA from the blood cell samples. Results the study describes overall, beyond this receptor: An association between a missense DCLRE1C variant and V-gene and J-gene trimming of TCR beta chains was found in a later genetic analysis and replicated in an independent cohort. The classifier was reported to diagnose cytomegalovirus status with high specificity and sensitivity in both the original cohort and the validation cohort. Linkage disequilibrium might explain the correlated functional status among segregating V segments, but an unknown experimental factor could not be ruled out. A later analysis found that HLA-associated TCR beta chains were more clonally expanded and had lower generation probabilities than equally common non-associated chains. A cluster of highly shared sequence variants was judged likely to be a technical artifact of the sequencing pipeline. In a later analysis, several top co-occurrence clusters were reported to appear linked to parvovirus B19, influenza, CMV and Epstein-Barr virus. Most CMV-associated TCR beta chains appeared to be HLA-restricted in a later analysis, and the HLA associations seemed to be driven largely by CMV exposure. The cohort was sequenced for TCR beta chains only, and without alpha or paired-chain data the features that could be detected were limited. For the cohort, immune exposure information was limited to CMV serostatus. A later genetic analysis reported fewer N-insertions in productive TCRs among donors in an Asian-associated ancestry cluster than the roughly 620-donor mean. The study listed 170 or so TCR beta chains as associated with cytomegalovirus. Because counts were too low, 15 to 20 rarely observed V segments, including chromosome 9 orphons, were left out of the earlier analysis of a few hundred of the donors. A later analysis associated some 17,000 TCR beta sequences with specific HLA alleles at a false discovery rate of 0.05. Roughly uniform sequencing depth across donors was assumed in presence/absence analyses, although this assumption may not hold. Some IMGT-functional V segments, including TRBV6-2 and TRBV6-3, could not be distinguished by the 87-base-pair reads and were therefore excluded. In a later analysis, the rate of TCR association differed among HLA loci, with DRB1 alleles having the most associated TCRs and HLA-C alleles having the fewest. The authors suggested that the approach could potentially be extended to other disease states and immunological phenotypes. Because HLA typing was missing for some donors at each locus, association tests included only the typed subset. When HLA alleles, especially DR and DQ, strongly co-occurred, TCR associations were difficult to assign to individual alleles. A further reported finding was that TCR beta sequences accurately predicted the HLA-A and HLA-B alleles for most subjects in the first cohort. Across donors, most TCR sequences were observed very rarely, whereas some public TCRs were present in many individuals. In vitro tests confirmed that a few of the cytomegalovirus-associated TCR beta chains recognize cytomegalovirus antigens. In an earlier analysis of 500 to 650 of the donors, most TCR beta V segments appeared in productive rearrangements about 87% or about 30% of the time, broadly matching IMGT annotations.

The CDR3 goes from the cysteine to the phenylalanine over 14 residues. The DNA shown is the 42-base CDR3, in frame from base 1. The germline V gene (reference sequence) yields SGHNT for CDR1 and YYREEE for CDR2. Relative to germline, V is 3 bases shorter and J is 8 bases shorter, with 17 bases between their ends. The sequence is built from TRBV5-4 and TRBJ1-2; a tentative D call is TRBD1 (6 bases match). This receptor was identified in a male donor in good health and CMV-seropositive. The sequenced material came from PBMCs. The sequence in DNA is TGTGCCAGCAGCTCGGACGACAGGAAAATAGGCTACACCTTC. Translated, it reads CASSSDDRKIGYTF.